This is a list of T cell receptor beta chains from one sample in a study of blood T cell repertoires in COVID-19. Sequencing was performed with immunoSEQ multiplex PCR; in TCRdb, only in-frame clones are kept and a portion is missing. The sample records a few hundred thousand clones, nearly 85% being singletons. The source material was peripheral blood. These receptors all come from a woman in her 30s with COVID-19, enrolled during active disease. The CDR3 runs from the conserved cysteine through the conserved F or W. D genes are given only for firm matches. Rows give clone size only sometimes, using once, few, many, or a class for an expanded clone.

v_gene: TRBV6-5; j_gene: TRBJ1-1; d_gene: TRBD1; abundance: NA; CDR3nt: TGTGCCACCCGACGACAGGGGGCGAACACTGAAGCTTTCTTT; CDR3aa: CATRRQGANTEAFF
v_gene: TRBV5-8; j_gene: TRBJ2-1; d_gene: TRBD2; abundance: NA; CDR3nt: TGTGCCAGCGTAGCGGGCACGGATGAGCAGTTCTTC; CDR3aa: CASVAGTDEQFF
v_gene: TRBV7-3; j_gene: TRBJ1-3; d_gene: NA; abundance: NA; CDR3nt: TGTGCCAGCAGCCTTCGCGCAGGAAACACCATATATTTT; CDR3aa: CASSLRAGNTIYF
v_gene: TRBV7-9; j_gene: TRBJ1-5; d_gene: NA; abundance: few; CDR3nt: TGTGCCAGCAGCTTAGATACGGGAGCCCAGCATTTT; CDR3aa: CASSLDTGAQHF
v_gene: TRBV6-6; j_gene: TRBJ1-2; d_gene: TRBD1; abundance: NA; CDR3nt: TGTGCCAGCAGTCCACAGGGGGATGGCTACACCTTC; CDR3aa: CASSPQGDGYTF
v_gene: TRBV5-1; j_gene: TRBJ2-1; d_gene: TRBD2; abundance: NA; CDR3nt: TGCGCCAGCGCCGGGACTAGAGCCCAAACCTACAATGAGCAGTTCTTC; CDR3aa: CASAGTRAQTYNEQFF
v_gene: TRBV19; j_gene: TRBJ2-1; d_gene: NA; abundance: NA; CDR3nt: TGTGCCAGTAGTATAGCAGGGAGGAGCTCCTACAATGAGCAGTTCTTC; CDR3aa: CASSIAGRSSYNEQFF
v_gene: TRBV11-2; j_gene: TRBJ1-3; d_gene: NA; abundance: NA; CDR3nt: TGTGCCAGCAGTAGGAGAAGCTCTGGAAACACCATATATTTT; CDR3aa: CASSRRSSGNTIYF
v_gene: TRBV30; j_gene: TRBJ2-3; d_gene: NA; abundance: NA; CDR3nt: TGTGCCTGGGGACCTCGCACAGATACGCAGTATTTT; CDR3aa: CAWGPRTDTQYF
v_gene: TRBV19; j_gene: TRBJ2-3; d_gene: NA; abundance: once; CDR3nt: TGTGCCAGTACAGTAGGATGGGAGGGGGCAGATACGCAGTATTTT; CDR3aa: CASTVGWEGADTQYF
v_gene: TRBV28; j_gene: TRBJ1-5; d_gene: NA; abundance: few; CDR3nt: TGTGCCAGCAGTTTGGGATCGGGGGGCAATCAGCCCCAGCATTTT; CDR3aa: CASSLGSGGNQPQHF
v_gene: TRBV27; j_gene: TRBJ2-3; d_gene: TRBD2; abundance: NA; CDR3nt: TGTGCCAGCAGTCAACCGAGCGGGGGCCGTCCAGATACGCAGTATTTT; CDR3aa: CASSQPSGGRPDTQYF
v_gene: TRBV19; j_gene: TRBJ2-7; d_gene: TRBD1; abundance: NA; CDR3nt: TGTGCCAGTAGTATTGGACAGGGGAACCACGAGCAGTACTTC; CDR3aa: CASSIGQGNHEQYF
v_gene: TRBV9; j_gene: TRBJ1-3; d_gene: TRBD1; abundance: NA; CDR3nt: TGTGCCAGCAGCGTAGAAACAGGGGATGGAAACACCATATATTTT; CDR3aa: CASSVETGDGNTIYF
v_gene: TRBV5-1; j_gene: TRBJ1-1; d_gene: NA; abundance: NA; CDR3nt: TGCGCCAGCAGCTTGGCGGGAGGTATGAACACTGAAGCTTTCTTT; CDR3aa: CASSLAGGMNTEAFF
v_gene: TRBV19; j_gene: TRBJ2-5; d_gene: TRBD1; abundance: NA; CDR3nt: TGTGCCAGCTCATCAGGGGGTCACCAAGAGACCCAGTACTTC; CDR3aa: CASSSGGHQETQYF
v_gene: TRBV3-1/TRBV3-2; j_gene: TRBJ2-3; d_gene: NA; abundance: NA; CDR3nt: TGTGCCAGCAGCCCGACAGATAATACGCAGTATTTT; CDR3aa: CASSPTDNTQYF
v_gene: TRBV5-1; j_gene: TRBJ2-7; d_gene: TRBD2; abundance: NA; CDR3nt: TGCGCCAGCAGCTTGGCGCTAGCGGGCTACGAGCAGTACTTC; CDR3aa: CASSLALAGYEQYF
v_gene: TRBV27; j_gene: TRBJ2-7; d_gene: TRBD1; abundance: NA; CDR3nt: TGTGCCAGCAGCTCAGGGGGCCGAGTCGAGCAGTACTTC; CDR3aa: CASSSGGRVEQYF
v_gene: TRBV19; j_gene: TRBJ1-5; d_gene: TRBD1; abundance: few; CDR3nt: TGTGCCAGTAGGGGTACCGGGACAGGGAGAGATCAGCCCCAGCATTTT; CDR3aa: CASRGTGTGRDQPQHF
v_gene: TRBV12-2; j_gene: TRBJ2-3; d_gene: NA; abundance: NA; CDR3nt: TGTGCAAGTAGGTGGGACAAAGGACGCACAGATACGCAGTATTTT; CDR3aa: CASRWDKGRTDTQYF
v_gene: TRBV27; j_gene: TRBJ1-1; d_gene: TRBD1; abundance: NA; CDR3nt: TGTGCCAGCAGTGCCTACAGGGGTTTGGCTGAAGCTTTCTTT; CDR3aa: CASSAYRGLAEAFF
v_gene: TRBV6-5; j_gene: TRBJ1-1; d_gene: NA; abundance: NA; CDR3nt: TGTGCCAGCAGACCAAGGGAGGGAGCGCACACTGAAGCTTTCTTT; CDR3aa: CASRPREGAHTEAFF
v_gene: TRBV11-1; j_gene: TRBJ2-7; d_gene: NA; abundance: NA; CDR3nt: TGTGCCAGCAGCTATGAGACAGGTCCCTCCTACGAGCAGTACTTC; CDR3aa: CASSYETGPSYEQYF
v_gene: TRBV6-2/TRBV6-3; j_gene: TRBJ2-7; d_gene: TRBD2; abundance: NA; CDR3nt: TGTGCCAGCAGTTACTCGAAGTGGACTAGCGGGGGAGTGGGCGAGCAGTACTTC; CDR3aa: CASSYSKWTSGGVGEQYF
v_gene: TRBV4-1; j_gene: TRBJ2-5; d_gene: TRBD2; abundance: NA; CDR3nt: TGCGCCAGCAGCCAATATGGCGCAGCGGGATATGGTGAGACCCAGTACTTC; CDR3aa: CASSQYGAAGYGETQYF
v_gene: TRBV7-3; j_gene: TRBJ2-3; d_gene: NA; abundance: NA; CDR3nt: TGTGCCAGCAGCTTCGGGACTTCAGGTGGAGATACGCAGTATTTT; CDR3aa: CASSFGTSGGDTQYF
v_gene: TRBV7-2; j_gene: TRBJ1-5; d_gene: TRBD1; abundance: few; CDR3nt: TGTGCCAGCAGCGCACAGGGGGGGGATCAGCCCCAGCATTTT; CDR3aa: CASSAQGGDQPQHF
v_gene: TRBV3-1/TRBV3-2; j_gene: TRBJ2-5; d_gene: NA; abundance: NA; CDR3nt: TGTGCCAGCAGCCCTCCTGAGCGGCGGGCCCAAGAGACCCAGTACTTC; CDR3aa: CASSPPERRAQETQYF
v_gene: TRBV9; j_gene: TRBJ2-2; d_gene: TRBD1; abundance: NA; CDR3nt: TGTGCCAGCAGCCCGACAGGGGGTGTGACCGGGGAGCTGTTTTTT; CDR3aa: CASSPTGGVTGELFF
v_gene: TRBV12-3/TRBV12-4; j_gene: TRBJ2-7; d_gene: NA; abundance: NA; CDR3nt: TGTGCCAGCAGTGGCGGCTCCTCCTACGAGCAGTACTTC; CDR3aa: CASSGGSSYEQYF
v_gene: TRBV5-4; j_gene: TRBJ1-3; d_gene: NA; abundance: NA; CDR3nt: TGTGCCAGCAGTGAACCCAGCTCTGGAAACACCATATATTTT; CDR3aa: CASSEPSSGNTIYF
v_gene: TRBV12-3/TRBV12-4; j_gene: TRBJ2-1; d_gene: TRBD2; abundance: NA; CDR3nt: TGTGCCAGCAGTTTCTCCCTAGCGGGGGGGTTCTTC; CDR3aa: CASSFSLAGGFF
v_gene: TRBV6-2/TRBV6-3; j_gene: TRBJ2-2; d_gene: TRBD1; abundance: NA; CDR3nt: TGTGCCAGCAGTACAGGGGCCGGGGAGCTGTTTTTT; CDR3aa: CASSTGAGELFF